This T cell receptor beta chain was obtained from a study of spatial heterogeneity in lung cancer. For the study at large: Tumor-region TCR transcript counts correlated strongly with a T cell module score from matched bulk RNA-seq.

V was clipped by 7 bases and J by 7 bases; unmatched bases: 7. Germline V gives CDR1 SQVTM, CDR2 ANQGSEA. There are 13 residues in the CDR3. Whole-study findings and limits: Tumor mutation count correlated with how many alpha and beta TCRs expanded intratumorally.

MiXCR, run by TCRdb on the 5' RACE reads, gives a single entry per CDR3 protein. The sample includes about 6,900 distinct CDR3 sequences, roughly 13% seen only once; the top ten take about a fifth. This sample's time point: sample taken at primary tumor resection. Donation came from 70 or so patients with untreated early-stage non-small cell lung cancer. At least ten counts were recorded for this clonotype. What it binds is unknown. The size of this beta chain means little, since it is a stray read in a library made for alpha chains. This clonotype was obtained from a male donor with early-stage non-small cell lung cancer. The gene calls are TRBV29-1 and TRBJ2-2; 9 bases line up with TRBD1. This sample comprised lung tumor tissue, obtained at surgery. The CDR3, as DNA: TGCAGCGCCACGGGACAGGGTGGCGGGGAGCTGTTTTTT. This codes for CSATGQGGGELFF.